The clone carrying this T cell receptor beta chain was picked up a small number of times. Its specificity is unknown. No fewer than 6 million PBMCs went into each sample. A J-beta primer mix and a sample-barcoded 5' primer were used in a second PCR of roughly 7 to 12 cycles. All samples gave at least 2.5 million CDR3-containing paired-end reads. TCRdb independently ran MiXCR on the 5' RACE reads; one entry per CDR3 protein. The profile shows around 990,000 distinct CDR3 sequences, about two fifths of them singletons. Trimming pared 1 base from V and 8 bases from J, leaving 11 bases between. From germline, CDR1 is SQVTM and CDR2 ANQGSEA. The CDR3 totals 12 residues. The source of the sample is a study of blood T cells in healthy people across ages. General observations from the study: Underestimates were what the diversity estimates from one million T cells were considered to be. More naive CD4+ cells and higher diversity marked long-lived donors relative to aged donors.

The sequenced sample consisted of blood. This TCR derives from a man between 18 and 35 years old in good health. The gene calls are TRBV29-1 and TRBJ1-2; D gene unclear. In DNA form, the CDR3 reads TGCAGCGTTGAAGGGGCTTCGTCCGGCTACACCTTC. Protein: CSVEGASSGYTF.